These T cell receptor beta chains were read from a single sample in a study of shared clonotypes between healthy human individuals. Produced via immunoSEQ multiplex PCR; TCRdb's table is partial and in-frame only. Among 2.3 million or so clones listed, 85% to 95% were seen once. Sequences were obtained from naive CD4+ T cells from PBMCs. These receptors originate from a young man in good health. Some clones in this sample may be carry-over from other donors' samples. CDR3s include the opening cysteine and the closing phenylalanine or tryptophan. A D gene is named only where the DNA matches it firmly. Some rows mark clone size as missing; the rest say once, few, many or name a class of expanded clone.

NA | TRBJ2-7 | NA | TRBV2 | TGTGCCAGCAGTGTTAACGGCGGTGCGTACTACGAGCAGTACTTC | CASSVNGGAYYEQYF
NA | TRBJ1-3 | once | TRBV6-1 | TGTGCCAGCAGTTACCTAAACACCATATATTTT | CASSYLNTIYF
NA | TRBJ1-1 | NA | TRBV28 | TGTGCCAGCAGTTTAGTACTTCGGCCAGCTTTCTTT | CASSLVLRPAFF
TRBD1 | TRBJ2-7 | NA | TRBV7-3 | TGTGCCAGCAGCTACCTCGGACAGGGGGACGAGCAGTACTTC | CASSYLGQGDEQYF
NA | TRBJ1-2 | NA | TRBV5-4 | TGTGCCAGCAGCTTGGGGACAAGCTATGGCTACACCTTC | CASSLGTSYGYTF
NA | TRBJ1-1 | few | TRBV9 | TGTGCCAGCAGCGTAGGGGAGAGGGGTGAAGCTTTCTTT | CASSVGERGEAFF
NA | TRBJ1-2 | NA | TRBV6-5 | TGTGCCAGCAGAAACTCAGTCGGCGGCTACACCTTC | CASRNSVGGYTF
TRBD2 | TRBJ2-1 | NA | TRBV10-3 | TGTGCCATCAGTGAGTCGACAGCGGGAGTTAATGAGCAGTTCTTC | CAISESTAGVNEQFF
NA | TRBJ2-2 | NA | TRBV6-1 | TGTGCCAGCAGTGAACAGCCAGCTATCGGGGAGCTGTTTTTT | CASSEQPAIGELFF
NA | TRBJ2-1 | NA | TRBV6-6 | TGTGCCAGCAGGGGATATATATCCTACAATGAGCAGTTCTTC | CASRGYISYNEQFF
NA | TRBJ2-1 | NA | TRBV2 | TGTGCCAGCAGTGAAAGCCCTATTGGGGGAAGGGATGAGCAGTTCTTC | CASSESPIGGRDEQFF
NA | TRBJ2-2 | NA | TRBV14 | TGTGCCAGCAGCCAAGTTTACCCCGGGGAGCTGTTTTTT | CASSQVYPGELFF
NA | TRBJ2-3 | NA | TRBV29-1 | TGCAGCGTTGGGAGGGACCGCACAGATACGCAGTATTTT | CSVGRDRTDTQYF
TRBD1 | TRBJ2-7 | NA | TRBV6-1 | TGTGCCAGCAGTGAAGGGGGACAGTCTCAAGAGCAGTACTTC | CASSEGGQSQEQYF
TRBD1 | TRBJ2-3 | NA | TRBV4-2 | TGTGCCAGCAGCGCAACCCCGGGACAGGGGTCAGATACGCAGTATTTT | CASSATPGQGSDTQYF
TRBD1 | TRBJ1-5 | NA | TRBV19 | TGTGCCAGTAGAGGGACAGGGATGGGCAATCAGCCCCAGCATTTT | CASRGTGMGNQPQHF
TRBD1 | TRBJ1-1 | NA | TRBV15 | TGTGCCACCAGCAGATCCGATCCACGAAAGCCGACAGGGGCCAGGGTTGAAGCTTTCTTT | CATSRSDPRKPTGARVEAFF
TRBD2 | TRBJ2-1 | once | TRBV5-4 | TGTGCCAGCAGCCTCTTACGGACTAGCGGGATCTACAATGAGCAGTTCTTC | CASSLLRTSGIYNEQFF